This T cell receptor beta chain appears in the sequencing data of a study of blood T cell repertoires in COVID-19 (TCRdb year 2020). Background for the entire study: The collaborator samples originated in the United States, Italy and Spain and spanned the acute and convalescent phases of COVID-19. The material from the prospective study consisted of cDNA or gDNA derived from T cells, B-cell-depleted T cells, or PBMCs. Deeply sampled blood TCRbeta repertoires from subjects exposed to, actively infected with, or recovered from COVID-19 were included in the dataset. A freely available public database, intended as a resource for researchers studying the immune response to SARS-CoV-2, is where the repertoires were released. Samples came from the ongoing ImmuneRACE study (first 160 participants) plus 1,254 subjects from 6 global collaborators. The sample metadata nearly always contained a de-identified subject ID, COVID-19 status, age in years and sex. Where HLA class I and class II types were available, the types were taken from metadata supplied by the sample provider, not from assay-based typing. The investigation overall reported the following: Clinical and demographic metadata were provided uncurated, with the amount varying by source and participant.

Whole blood was collected in K2EDTA tubes by collaborating institutions according to the institutions' own protocols. For TCRbeta analysis, collaborators shipped samples in one of three forms: frozen whole blood, isolated PBMCs, or DNA extracted from either of those sample types. Comments on this clone: Its antigen target is currently unknown. No per-base quality is available; no much larger clone lies one base away.

TCRbeta CDR3 regions were amplified from genomic DNA by means of the immunoSEQ Assay, a bias-controlled multiplex PCR. The source study handled its data this way. The number of nucleated cells in each sample was estimated by amplification of reference gene primers within the assay. Sequence reads were collapsed and filtered to measure the absolute abundance of every unique TCRbeta CDR3 rearrangement. For each sample, productive Simpson clonality was calculated by taking the square root of Simpson's diversity index across productive rearrangements. TCRdb stores this immuneACCESS table with in-frame sequences only. Part of the clones is absent; in the studies checked, under half of the shortfall reflects unresolved V genes, and no reason is known for the rest. V, J and clone size reflect that table, while D and trimming were determined from the DNA. Here the sample has fewer than 250,000 clones; roughly four fifths occur a single time. The ten largest clones represent about an eighth of the sample.

The germline V gene (reference sequence) yields MNHEY for CDR1 and SMNVEV for CDR2. The junction carries 11 bases between V and J, which are trimmed by 0 bases and 2 bases respectively. Its CDR3 holds 15 amino acids, cysteine through phenylalanine. The read is trimmed to its CDR3 DNA, 45 bases read in frame from base 1. Sequencing was done on a sample of peripheral blood. The sequence joins TRBV27 to TRBJ2-7; the D gene is unclear. This receptor was obtained from a middle-aged woman with acute or convalescent COVID-19. The base sequence is TGTGCCAGCAGTTTATCGAAACAGAGACCCTACGAGCAGTACTTC. This sequence encodes CASSLSKQRPYEQYF.